The 10 T cell receptor beta chains in this list originate from one sample, sequenced in a study of a mutant IDH1 vaccine in newly diagnosed glioma. Profiled with immunoSEQ multiplex PCR; TCRdb holds only in-frame clones, not every one. The table lists around 64,000 clones, around 88% of them singletons, with over 4% in the top ten. Noted time point: baseline, week 1 (first vaccination visit). Treatment noted: pre-vaccination baseline after standard-of-care therapy. Material: peripheral blood mononuclear cells (PBMCs), obtained from a glioma patient treated with radiotherapy, temozolomide or both. All receptors derive from a woman aged 18 to 35 with glioma. Some clones in this sample may be carry-over from other donors' samples.

CDR3 amino acids: CASGLLQDSLRGMNTEAFF. The CDR3 DNA sequence: TGTGCTAGTGGTTTGCTACAGGACAGTCTTCGGGGAATGAACACTGAAGCTTTCTTT. The genes are TRBV12-5 and TRBJ1-1; TRBD1 is a possible D gene (6 bases). This CDR3 region has 19 residues. Germline V lookup: CDR1 LGHNT, CDR2 FRNRAP. V was pared by 2 bases and J by 0 bases, with 22 bases between.

J is TRBJ1-1 and V is TRBV4-3; TRBD1 matches 8 bases. This CDR3 has 19 amino acids. V shed 0 bases and J 1 base; nucleotides not matched to a gene: 13. Germline V gives CDR1 LGHNA, CDR2 YSLEER. The CDR3 loop is CASSQDLTHPGTGNTEAFF. CDR3 nucleotide sequence: TGCGCCAGCAGCCAAGATTTAACCCATCCCGGGACAGGGAACACTGAAGCTTTCTTT.

The genes are TRBV30 and TRBJ1-3, with 8 nucleotides matching TRBD1. From germline, CDR1 is GTSNPN and CDR2 SVGIG (reference sequence). V was clipped by 1 base and J by 4 bases; unmatched bases: 6. The CDR3 covers 15 residues. CDR3 DNA: TGTGCCTGGAGTGGGGACAGGACCCGGGGAAACACCATATATTTT. Amino acid sequence: CAWSGDRTRGNTIYF.

The rearrangement uses TRBV6-4 and TRBJ2-3; 12 bases are shared with TRBD2. In germline, CDR1 is MRHNA, CDR2 SNTAGT. CDR3 size: 17 residues. V lost 5 bases and J lost 6; bases outside the gene matches: 12. In nucleotides, the CDR3 is TGTGCCAGCAGTCCTGGACTAGCGGGACTTCCGGCCGATACGCAGTATTTT. Protein: CASSPGLAGLPADTQYF.

This sequence joins TRBV2 and TRBJ1-1; perhaps TRBD1 as D (6 bases). CDR3 length equals 15 residues. The V end was cut by 7 bases, the J end by 1 base, with 16 bases between. Germline CDR1 is SNHLY and CDR2 is FYNNEI. CDR3 nucleotides: TGTGCCAGCACTCCCGAGGGGGTTTCGAACACTGAAGCTTTCTTT. Its translation is CASTPEGVSNTEAFF. The complete variable domain, with remaining parts taken from reference TRBV2 and TRBJ1-1, reads EPEVTQTPSHQVTQMGQEVILRCVPISNHLYFYWYRQILGQKVEFLVSFYNNEISEKSEIFDDQFSVERPDGSNFTLKIRSTKLEDSAMYFCASTPEGVSNTEAFFGQGTRLTVV.

This chain joins TRBV7-9 and TRBJ1-1; D uncertain. The germline gives CDR1 SEHNR, CDR2 FQNEAQ (reference sequence). The CDR3 contains 12 residues. V was trimmed by 5 bases and J by 1 base, leaving 5 bases between them. CDR3 nucleotides: TGTGCCAGCAGCCACAGGAACACTGAAGCTTTCTTT. Residues: CASSHRNTEAFF.

This rearrangement joins TRBV15 to TRBJ1-3; 8 bases are shared with TRBD1. The CDR3 length is 14 residues. The germline V gene has CDR1 LNHNV and CDR2 YYDKDF (reference sequence). V lost 4 bases, J lost 5 bases, and 4 bases stayed unmatched. This chain's CDR3 is CATSKDRARNTIYF. CDR3 bases: TGTGCCACCAGCAAGGACAGGGCAAGAAACACCATATATTTT.

V usage is TRBV5-1 and J usage is TRBJ2-7, with 8 positions matching TRBD1. The CDR3 contains 14 residues. The junction had 3 bases not matched to a gene; V was cut back by 1 base and J by 3 bases. The germline CDR1 and CDR2 sequences are SGHRS and YFSETQ. The CDR3: CASSLQQGVYEQYF. The CDR3 DNA reads as TGCGCCAGCAGCTTGCAACAGGGGGTCTACGAGCAGTACTTC.

The chain uses TRBV4-1 and TRBJ2-1, with D possibly TRBD2 on 6 matching bases. CDR3 size: 15 residues. V lost 2 bases and J lost 3, with 11 bases in between. From germline, CDR1 is MGHRA and CDR2 YSYEKL. CDR3 DNA sequence: TGCGCCAGCAGCCAAACCGGGACTCTCTACAATGAGCAGTTCTTC. Amino acid sequence: CASSQTGTLYNEQFF.

The chain employs TRBV19 and TRBJ2-7; D is possibly TRBD2 (5 bases). The V gene lost 3 bases and the J gene lost 0 bases, with 12 bases spanning the gap. CDR1 is LNHDA, CDR2 SQIVND, per germline (reference sequence). This CDR3 spans 15 amino acids. The CDR3 region has the DNA TGTGCCAGTAGTATTTTTCTGGGGAGCTCCTACGAGCAGTACTTC. Its protein product is CASSIFLGSSYEQYF.